Listed here is a single T cell receptor (beta chain). Its ends do not fully match the called genes, so a read error is possible. This sample is drawn from a study of blood T cells in healthy people across ages. Germline V gene lookup returns CDR1 SEHNR and CDR2 FQNEAQ (reference sequence). The CDR3 totals 19 residues. The use of a sample-barcoded 5' primer and a J-beta primer mix characterized a second PCR of 7 to 11 cycles. Using its own MiXCR run on the 5' RACE reads, TCRdb lists one record per CDR3 protein. The sample includes about 620,000 distinct CDR3 sequences, more than 20% of them seen just once.

The chain carries TRBV7-9 and TRBJ2-6; tentatively, D is TRBD1 (5 bases). The TCR was taken from a man between 65 and 85 years old in good health. The sample comprised blood. The CDR3 protein is CASSLVGRPSNSGANILTF. The CDR3 region has the DNA TGTGCCAGCAGCTTAGTTGGCAGGCCGTCCAACTCTGGGGCCAACATCCTGACTTTC.